These 22 T cell receptor beta chains share one sample of origin, sequenced in a study of blood T cell repertoires in COVID-19. The assay was immunoSEQ multiplex PCR, and TCRdb's table has in-frame clones only and misses some. The sample has 150,000 or so clones, more than 75% seen once. The sequenced material came from peripheral blood. These receptors originate from a human donor with acute or convalescent COVID-19. The donor label of this sample is uncertain.

The rearrangement joins TRBV7-9 to TRBJ1-1, with D perhaps TRBD1 (5 bases). V was trimmed by 5 bases and J by 1 base, leaving 8 bases between them. This CDR3 has 13 residues. CDR1 and CDR2 from the germline V gene are SEHNR and FQNEAQ (reference sequence). CDR3 protein: CASSQTANTEAFF. The CDR3 region has the DNA TGTGCCAGCAGCCAGACAGCGAACACTGAAGCTTTCTTT.

This rearrangement joins TRBV2 to TRBJ2-3; the match to TRBD2 covers 8 bases. Per germline, CDR1 SNHLY and CDR2 FYNNEI. The CDR3 loop spans 13 amino acids. V gave up 11 bases and J gave up 1 base; unmatched junction bases: 5. CDR3 sequence reads: CAGSAGGTDTQYF. In DNA, the CDR3 is TGTGCCGGCTCAGCGGGGGGCACAGATACGCAGTATTTT.

The chain joins TRBV11-2 to TRBJ2-5; D unclear. V dropped 7 bases and J dropped 1 base, with 13 bases sitting between them. From germline, CDR1 is SGHAT and CDR2 FQNNGV. The CDR3 sequence is 14 residues long. The CDR3 spells CASTRGELQETQYF. CDR3 coding DNA: TGTGCCAGCACCCGAGGCGAACTCCAAGAGACCCAGTACTTC.

This chain joins TRBV3-1 (or the pseudogene TRBV3-2) and TRBJ2-7; TRBD1 aligns across 7 bases. The CDR3 totals 13 residues. Germline CDR1 is LGHDT and CDR2 is YNNKEL (reference sequence). Losses at the gene ends were 7 bases for V and 2 bases for J; bases not matched to a gene: 5. The CDR3 nucleotides are TGTGCCAGCAACAAACAGGGGACCTACGAGCAGTACTTC. This sequence encodes CASNKQGTYEQYF.

The V and J genes are TRBV7-9 and TRBJ2-3; maybe TRBD1 (6 bases). This CDR3 is 16 amino acids long. Germline-derived CDR1 and CDR2 are SEHNR and FQNEAQ (reference sequence). V was shortened by 7 bases and J by 3 bases, with 20 bases between the two germline ends. Here the CDR3 DNA reads TGTGCCAGCACTCAGGACAGTTGGAGTTGGACAGATACGCAGTATTTT. Amino acid sequence: CASTQDSWSWTDTQYF. The full variable domain, completed using reference TRBV7-9 and TRBJ2-3, is DTGVSQNPRHKITKRGQNVTFRCDPISEHNRLYWYRQTLGQGPEFLTYFQNEAQLEKSRLLSDRFSAERPKGSFSTLEIQRTEQGDSAMYLCASTQDSWSWTDTQYFGPGTRLTVL.

This clone was detected once. The rearrangement uses TRBV5-1 and TRBJ2-1; D is unresolved. The V gene lost 7 bases and the J gene lost 0 bases, with 14 bases spanning the gap. Germline CDR1 is SGHRS and CDR2 is YFSETQ. This CDR3 has 15 residues. CDR3 sequence reads: CASFSAPDSYNEQFF. CDR3 DNA sequence: TGCGCCAGCTTCAGTGCTCCCGACTCCTACAATGAGCAGTTCTTC.

The chain has TRBV6-2 or TRBV6-3 and TRBJ1-2, with 9 bases fitting TRBD1. V lost 6 bases and J lost 8; bases outside the gene matches: 13. CDR3 length equals 15 residues. Germline V gene sequence: CDR1 MNHEY, CDR2 SVGEGT. The CDR3 sequence: CASSPDRDRAWGYTF. The CDR3 nucleotides read TGTGCCAGCAGCCCAGACCGGGACAGGGCTTGGGGCTACACCTTC.

The CDR3 DNA follows: TGTGCCAGCAGCCGCAGGGGAACTAATGAAAAACTGTTTTTT. This codes for CASSRRGTNEKLFF. The V and J genes are TRBV3-1 (or the pseudogene TRBV3-2) and TRBJ1-4, with D tentatively TRBD1 (6 bases). V dropped 4 bases and J dropped 1 base, with 7 bases sitting between them. Looked up from germline, CDR1 is LGHDT and CDR2 is YNNKEL (reference sequence). There are 14 residues in the CDR3.

V gene TRBV25-1 combines with J gene TRBJ1-4, with D uncertain. This CDR3 has 15 residues. Germline assignment: CDR1 MGHDK and CDR2 SYGVNS. Trimming removed 5 bases at V and 0 bases at J, with 10 bases between. DNA for the CDR3: TGTGCCAGCAGTCCCCACATTGCAACTAATGAAAAACTGTTTTTT. Amino acids: CASSPHIATNEKLFF.

This clone was recorded only once. The genes are TRBV5-1 and TRBJ1-5; D not resolved. The CDR3 consists of 13 residues. Trimming stripped 0 bases from V and 5 bases from J, with 6 bases between. Per germline, CDR1 SGHRS and CDR2 YFSETQ. CDR3 protein: CASSLEPYQPQHF. For the CDR3, the DNA is TGCGCCAGCAGCTTGGAGCCGTATCAGCCCCAGCATTTT.

This clone was seen only once. The chain recombines TRBV11-2 with TRBJ1-4; no clear D. CDR1 is SGHAT, CDR2 FQNNGV, per germline. With 0 bases removed from V and 12 bases from J, the gap between germline ends came to 17 bases. CDR3 length: 15 amino acids. The CDR3, as DNA: TGTGCCAGCAGCTTAGATGGGCCCGGAGGAAGGGAACTGTTTTTT. The encoded protein is CASSLDGPGGRELFF.

The chain joins TRBV5-6 to TRBJ1-3, with 7 bases matching TRBD1. Germline V gives CDR1 SGHDT, CDR2 YYEEEE. The CDR3 sequence is 15 residues long. The V gene end was trimmed by 7 bases and the J gene end by 4 bases; junction bases not matched to a gene: 11. The CDR3 spells CASLKTGTGGNTIYF. The CDR3 DNA follows: TGTGCCAGCCTAAAGACAGGGACGGGCGGAAACACCATATATTTT.

The chain carries TRBV27 and TRBJ1-2; TRBD1 is a possible D gene (5 bases). CDR1 is MNHEY, CDR2 SMNVEV, per germline (reference sequence). This CDR3 is built from 16 residues. Deletions cut 1 base from V and 8 bases from J, with 20 bases between. CDR3 region: CASSLYGDTGTKGYTF. The CDR3 region has the DNA TGTGCCAGCAGTTTATACGGCGATACAGGAACGAAAGGCTACACCTTC.

CDR3 in amino acids: CASSYSGGNTEAFF. In nucleotides, the CDR3 is TGCGCCAGCAGCTACTCGGGGGGAAACACTGAAGCTTTCTTT. The genes are TRBV5-1 and TRBJ1-1; tentative D call: TRBD1 (5 bases). CDR3 size: 14 residues. The germline V gene encodes CDR1 SGHRS and CDR2 YFSETQ. Deletions cut 3 bases from V and 2 bases from J, with 11 bases between.

The chain couples TRBV19 to TRBJ1-1; 7 bases are shared with TRBD1. V was clipped by 6 bases and J by 4 bases; unmatched bases: 5. This CDR3 comprises 13 residues. Germline V CDR1 and CDR2: LNHDA, SQIVND (reference sequence). CDR3 region: CASSQGVGTEAFF. For the CDR3, the DNA is TGTGCCAGTAGCCAGGGGGTAGGCACTGAAGCTTTCTTT.

In this sample, this clone turned up a few times. The CDR3 protein is CASSPQGQGRGEKLFF. CDR3 coding DNA: TGTGCCAGCAGCCCCCAGGGACAGGGAAGGGGTGAAAAACTGTTTTTT. This chain uses TRBV5-4 with TRBJ1-4; 9 positions match TRBD1. V lost 4 bases and J lost 7; bases outside the gene matches: 11. Germline V gene sequence: CDR1 SGHNT, CDR2 YYREEE (reference sequence). The CDR3 length is 16 residues. Variable domain in full (rest from reference TRBV5-4 and TRBJ1-4): ETGVTQSPTHLIKTRGQQVTLRCSSQSGHNTVSWYQQALGQGPQFIFQYYREEENGRGNFPPRFSGLQFPNYSSELNVNALELDDSALYLCASSPQGQGRGEKLFFGSGTQLSVL.

J is TRBJ2-5 and V is TRBV10-3; 9 bases align to TRBD2. The CDR3 is 13 residues long. V shed 7 bases, J shed 2 bases, and the junction held 2 bases outside the gene matches. Germline CDR1 is ENHRY and CDR2 is SYGVKD. DNA for the CDR3: TGTGCCATCACGGCGGGGGGGCAAGAGACCCAGTACTTC. This codes for CAITAGGQETQYF.

This clone has more than one count but fewer than ten. This chain uses TRBV4-3 with TRBJ2-7; a weak D match, TRBD2 (6 bases). Germline CDR1 LGHNA, CDR2 YSLEER. The CDR3 runs 13 residues. Between the trimmed V and J ends, which lost 0 bases and 7 bases, there was a span of 10 bases. CDR3 region: CASSQDIGREQYF. In nucleotides, the CDR3 is TGCGCCAGCAGCCAAGATATAGGGAGGGAGCAGTACTTC.

This clone was detected only a few times. The rearrangement uses TRBV7-2 and TRBJ1-1; 10 bases fit TRBD1. With V trimmed by 5 bases and J by 0 bases, 6 bases remained unmatched. This CDR3 comprises 16 residues. Germline V gene data show CDR1 as SGHTA and CDR2 as FQGNSA. CDR3 coding DNA: TGTGCCAGCAGCCTAGGACAGGGGGGGATGAACACTGAAGCTTTCTTT. Its translation is CASSLGQGGMNTEAFF.

This clone was picked up one time. The V and J genes are TRBV11-2 and TRBJ2-3; 8 positions match TRBD1. V trimming: 5 bases; J trimming: 4 bases; junction bases outside the gene matches: 5. From germline, CDR1 is SGHAT and CDR2 FQNNGV. The CDR3 spans 14 residues. The CDR3 sequence is CASSLAGGADTQYF. The CDR3 nucleotides read TGTGCCAGCAGCCTGGCAGGGGGCGCAGATACGCAGTATTTT.

This clone was seen just once. This rearrangement joins TRBV5-1 to TRBJ1-2, with 8 bases identical to TRBD1. The CDR3 has 13 amino acids. The junction had 5 bases not matched to a gene; V was cut back by 3 bases and J by 7 bases. Per the germline V gene, CDR1 is SGHRS and CDR2 is YFSETQ. CDR3 region: CASSSTGESGYTF. As DNA, the CDR3 is TGCGCCAGCAGCTCGACAGGGGAGAGTGGCTACACCTTC.

The chain links TRBV6-6 to TRBJ1-4; D possibly corresponds to TRBD1 (6 bases). Germline assignment: CDR1 MNHNY and CDR2 SVGAGI (reference sequence). V was cut by 7 bases and J by 4 bases, with 13 bases left in between. This CDR3 spans 14 amino acids. The CDR3 sequence is CASKGGVVNEKLFF. In nucleotides, the CDR3 is TGTGCCAGCAAGGGGGGGGTTGTTAATGAAAAACTGTTTTTT.